The clone carrying this TCR beta chain was observed many times. The data were obtained in a study of regulatory T cells in long-lasting Graves disease. About the study: The criterion for persistent Graves' disease was over 5 years of antithyroid drugs with positive TSH receptor antibodies.

This sample's time point: persistent/refractory GD, antithyroid drugs over 5 years with positive TRAb. RNA isolated from PBMCs was used to make the TCR library. V was pared by 7 bases and J by 0 bases, with 13 bases between. The CDR3 contains 16 residues. Germline values: CDR1 MDHEN, CDR2 SYDVKM. Sequencing libraries for TCR beta were prepared with iRepertoire HTBI primers and Arm-PCR of CDR3 regions. TCRdb fed the multiplex PCR reads into MiXCR, producing one record per CDR3 protein. The sample includes a few hundred thousand distinct CDR3 sequences, around a fifth of them seen just once. This chain uses TRBV28 with TRBJ2-6, with a possible D match to TRBD1 (6 bases). Sequencing was performed on peripheral blood mononuclear cells (PBMCs), taken when the disease was refractory, from a patient treated with antithyroid drugs. The clonotype was recovered from a female donor with Graves disease. CDR3 sequence reads: CASNTGRYSGANVLTF. The CDR3 region has the DNA TGTGCCAGCAATACAGGGCGGTACTCTGGGGCCAACGTCCTGACTTTC.